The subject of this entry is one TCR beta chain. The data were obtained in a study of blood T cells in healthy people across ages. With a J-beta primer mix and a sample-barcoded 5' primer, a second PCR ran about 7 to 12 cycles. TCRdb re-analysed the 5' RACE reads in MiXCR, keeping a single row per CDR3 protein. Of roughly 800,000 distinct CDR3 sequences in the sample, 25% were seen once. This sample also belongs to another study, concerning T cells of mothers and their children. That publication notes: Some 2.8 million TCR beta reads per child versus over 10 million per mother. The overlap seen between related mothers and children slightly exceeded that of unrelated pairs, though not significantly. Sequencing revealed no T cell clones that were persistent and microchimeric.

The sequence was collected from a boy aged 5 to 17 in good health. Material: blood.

Here the CDR3 reads CASRTLTGKGTDTQYF. The CDR3 bases are TGTGCCAGCAGGACACTGACAGGGAAGGGAACAGATACGCAGTATTTT. The rearrangement uses TRBV25-1 and TRBJ2-3; TRBD1 matches 7 bases. Germline V gene sequence: CDR1 MGHDK, CDR2 SYGVNS. J lost 3 bases, V lost 6 bases, and 12 bases had no gene match. CDR3 size: 16 residues.